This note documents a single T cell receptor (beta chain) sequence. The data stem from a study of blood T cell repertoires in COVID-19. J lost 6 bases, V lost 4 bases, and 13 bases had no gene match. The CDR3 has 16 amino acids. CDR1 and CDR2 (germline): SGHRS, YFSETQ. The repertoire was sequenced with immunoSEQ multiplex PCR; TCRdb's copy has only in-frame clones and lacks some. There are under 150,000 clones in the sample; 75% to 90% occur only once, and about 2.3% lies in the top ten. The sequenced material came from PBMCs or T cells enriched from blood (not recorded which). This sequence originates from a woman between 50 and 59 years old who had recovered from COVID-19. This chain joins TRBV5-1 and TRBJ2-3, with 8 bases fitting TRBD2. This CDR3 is CASSAGLVGGRDTQYF. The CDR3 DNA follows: TGCGCCAGCAGCGCGGGACTAGTAGGGGGTAGGGATACGCAGTATTTT. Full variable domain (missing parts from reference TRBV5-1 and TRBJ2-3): KAGVTQTPRYLIKTRGQQVTLSCSPISGHRSVSWYQQTPGQGLQFLFEYFSETQRNKGNFPGRFSGRQFSNSRSEMNVSTLELGDSALYLCASSAGLVGGRDTQYFGPGTRLTVL.